A selection of T cell receptor beta chains follows, all from one sample in a study of cytomegalovirus exposure and HLA in healthy donors. The assay was immunoSEQ multiplex PCR, and TCRdb's table has in-frame clones only and misses some. This table holds 140,000 to 150,000 clones, more than 8% found once. The sample consisted of PBMCs. Source of these receptors: a man in his fifties or sixties in good health and CMV-seronegative. CDR3s include the opening cysteine and the closing phenylalanine or tryptophan. D genes are given only for firm matches. Rows give clone size only sometimes, using once, few, many, or a class for an expanded clone.

CDR3: CASSLSPTRGSGNTIYF
DNA: TGTGCCAGCAGCCTCAGCCCAACCCGCGGCTCTGGAAACACCATATATTTT
V: TRBV9
D: .
J: TRBJ1-3
size: few

CDR3: CASSPSGGRNQPQHF
DNA: TGTGCCAGCTCACCGTCAGGGGGGCGCAATCAGCCCCAGCATTTT
V: TRBV18
D: TRBD1
J: TRBJ1-5
size: few

CDR3: CASSLRLGIASNQPQHF
DNA: TGTGCCAGCAGCTTACGTTTGGGGATAGCGAGCAATCAGCCCCAGCATTTT
V: TRBV11-2
D: .
J: TRBJ1-5
size: .

CDR3: CASSLDTSGFPYF
DNA: TGTGCCAGCAGCTTGGATACTAGCGGGTTCCCCTACTTC
V: TRBV5-6
D: TRBD2
J: TRBJ2-5
size: .

CDR3: CASSRTRATNEKLFF
DNA: TGTGCCAGCAGTCGGACGCGGGCAACTAATGAAAAACTGTTTTTT
V: TRBV6-5
D: .
J: TRBJ1-4
size: .

CDR3: CASRARLANEKLFF
DNA: TGTGCCAGCAGGGCGAGACTGGCAAATGAAAAACTGTTTTTT
V: TRBV28
D: .
J: TRBJ1-4
size: many

CDR3: CASSIPGQISPLHF
DNA: TGTGCCAGTAGTATCCCGGGACAAATTTCACCCCTCCACTTT
V: TRBV19
D: .
J: TRBJ1-6
size: .

CDR3: CASSSQRVSPLHF
DNA: TGTGCCAGCAGCTCCCAACGGGTTTCACCCCTCCACTTT
V: TRBV5-6
D: .
J: TRBJ1-6
size: few

CDR3: CASSLALRGIQYF
DNA: TGTGCCAGCAGCTTAGCCCTACGGGGCATTCAGTACTTC
V: TRBV7-3
D: .
J: TRBJ2-4
size: few

CDR3: CASSLDFDSGDGLVFNQPQHF
DNA: TGTGCCAGCAGCTTAGATTTTGATTCCGGGGATGGATTAGTTTTCAATCAGCCCCAGCATTTT
V: TRBV7-3
D: .
J: TRBJ1-5
size: few

CDR3: CSVGASGVQDEQFF
DNA: TGCAGCGTTGGGGCTAGCGGGGTACAAGATGAGCAGTTCTTC
V: TRBV29-1
D: TRBD2
J: TRBJ2-1
size: .